This TCR beta chain was found in a study of beta chain features in type 1 diabetes. Expressed TCRB transcripts got sequenced, as all isolated RNA was reverse transcribed. The data were produced by immunoSEQ multiplex PCR, yet TCRdb's version contains in-frame clones alone and is incomplete. The repertoire holds 500,000 to 700,000 clones, with roughly a sixth as singletons. Trimming removed 1 base from V and 14 bases from J; junction bases left unmatched: 5. Germline CDR1 is MDHEN and CDR2 is SYDVKM. The CDR3 loop spans 14 amino acids. This clone was seen a few times. The sequencing sample was made of naive CD4+ T cells from blood. This sequence originates from a man aged 18 to 29 in good health. The chain couples TRBV28 to TRBJ2-3; TRBD2 matches 14 bases. Here the CDR3 reads CASSLSTSGGAPYF. The CDR3 DNA sequence: TGTGCCAGCAGTTTATCGACTAGCGGGGGGGCACCGTATTTT.